This TCR beta chain was identified during a study of shared clonotypes between healthy human individuals (dated by TCRdb to 2018 to 2021). Broadly, across the study: Two women and three men aged 18 to 49 years were included in the cohort. To estimate repertoire size and how much clonotypes are shared between individuals, the study performed deep sequencing of blood TCR repertoires from five healthy adults. Leukapheresis yielded between about 0.9 and 9.5 billion PBMCs per donor. To increase sequencing depth and limit assay-specific biases, different laboratories used diverse techniques to prepare libraries and sequence TCR repertoires. For each donor, three plates each were used for CD4 naive and CD4 memory, two plates were used for CD8 naive, and one plate was used for CD8 memory. What the work shows at the level of the full study, not this receptor alone: Because the study included only a small number of donors, the genetic and exposure-history diversity represented was limited. Across four donors, about 5% of naive CD4, approximately 3.6% of naive CD8, roughly 2.2% of memory CD4, and over 0.35% of memory CD8 clonotypes were shared. Pairwise subsampling led to the expectation that sequencing depth would affect the degree of clonotype sharing among donors. Sampling was restricted to blood, and TCR repertoires in tissues likely differ from the TCR repertoires found in blood. Compared with non-shared clonotypes, the clonotypes found in all four sorted-subset donors had higher generation probabilities. Even with the large sequencing depth, rarefaction of the sorted-subset datasets indicated that sequencing was incomplete. Larger estimated clonotype richness was generally found for naive subsets than for memory subsets.

Donors were healthy HIV-negative adults with no recently reported acute infections or vaccinations. Only Caucasian adults living in Nashville, Tennessee, USA were represented among the donors. CD4+ T cells were enriched by magnetic negative selection, after which naive cells were positively selected on CD45RA and the negative fraction was taken as the memory subset. After blood collection by leukapheresis, PBMCs were isolated using Ficoll-Histopaque density gradient centrifugation and then cryopreserved in the vapor phase of liquid nitrogen. Purity and quantity of every magnetically sorted T cell population were checked by analytical flow cytometry. Genomic DNA was isolated from every sorted fraction and measured by UV absorbance on a Nanodrop 2000c. In the case of this clone: There is no known antigen for this receptor. Within one base of it there is no much larger clone, and no base qualities were kept.

The CDR3 measures 20 amino acids from cysteine to phenylalanine. The retained sequence is limited to the CDR3, 60 bases, with the frame set at the first base. TCR CDR3 regions were amplified from genomic DNA by multiplex PCR using the deep immunoSEQ assay. For each cell subset, the extracted genomic DNA was distributed evenly across all wells of several immunoSEQ 96-well plates, and each plate served as one replicate. Each replicate PCR for sorted subsets received around 200 ng genomic DNA, equal to about 29,000 T cell genomes. Purified libraries were measured with a Qubit 3.0 fluorometer, size-checked on a Bioanalyzer 2100, and measured again with the KAPA Library Quantification kit. A separate single-read 150-cycle Illumina NextSeq 550 flow cell was used to sequence each immunoSEQ 96-well plate. Turning to the authors' computational methods: Because the immunoSEQ output included only junctional sequences and no quality scores, the filtering could not be the same as the filtering used for full-length reads. Sequences were annotated with PyIR, a Python wrapper for IgBLAST v1.9, and V/J genes and CDR3 were assigned using IMGT germline references. Reads were removed for weak V/J assignments (E-value above 1e-6), missing CDR3, stop codons, out-of-frame junctions, or ambiguous translated residues. V3J clonotypes were defined by identical inferred V gene, J gene, and CDR3 amino acid sequence. Percentage overlap between repertoires was computed as shared unique clonotypes divided by the size of the smaller repertoire. RTK rarefaction, the Chao1 estimator, and Recon v2.1 estimates of unobserved clonotypes were used to assess repertoire richness. OLGA was used to compute generation probabilities for all TCRbeta clonotypes that the gDNA method yielded from several donors. TCRdb retrieved this table from immuneACCESS and kept in-frame rearrangements only. Not all clones are present; in checked studies, unresolved V genes account for under half, and no reason is known for the remainder. D and trimming were read from the DNA, whereas the V and J calls and clone size are those reported in that table. Within this sample are some 550,000 clones, with more than 95% of them counted one time only. About 0.06% of the sample belongs to the ten largest clones.

Sequences were obtained from naive CD4+ T cells sorted from blood. What this sample's cell subset or site label stands for: CD45RA+ positively selected. This clonotype was obtained from a woman aged 30 to 39 in good health. The rearranged segments are TRBV12-2 and TRBJ2-3; no DNA check was done on the table's D call, TRBD2. TRBV12-2 is described as a pseudogene. The bases read TGTGCAAGTCGCTTATCCACCGGACTAGCGGCAGTCTTTGACACAGATACGCAGTATTTT. Protein translation: CASRLSTGLAAVFDTDTQYF.